Following are 10 T cell receptor beta chains from one sample sequenced in a study of blood T cell repertoires in COVID-19. Here immunoSEQ multiplex PCR was the method, and the copy in TCRdb shows in-frame clones only, minus some. The sample holds about 270,000 clones; approximately 85% are singletons and the top ten take less than 15%. Sequenced: peripheral blood. The receptors stem from a human donor in a cohort sampled during active COVID-19.

V usage is TRBV19 and J usage is TRBJ2-2, with D perhaps TRBD2 (6 bases). Germline CDR1 is LNHDA and CDR2 is SQIVND (reference sequence). The CDR3 sequence is 15 residues long. Trimming left V 10 bases short and J 1 base short, with 16 bases between. The DNA of the CDR3 is TGTGCCACTCGTCCGCCCGGGGGGAACACCGGGGAGCTGTTTTTT. Encoded protein: CATRPPGGNTGELFF.

The genes are TRBV9 and TRBJ2-1; 8 bases agree with TRBD2. From germline, CDR1 is SGDLS and CDR2 YYNGEE. The V gene end was trimmed by 4 bases and the J gene end by 6 bases; junction bases not matched to a gene: 9. This CDR3 contains 15 residues. The CDR3 coding sequence is TGTGCCAGCAGCCCGGGACTAGATATCCCCAATGAGCAGTTCTTC. Translation gives CASSPGLDIPNEQFF.

The chain is built from TRBV9 and TRBJ2-7; 7 positions agree with TRBD1. The V segment lost 3 bases and the J segment 3 bases; nucleotides outside the gene matches: 9. Germline V gives CDR1 SGDLS, CDR2 YYNGEE. CDR3 length equals 15 residues. The CDR3 sequence: CASSETEGAYYEQYF. CDR3 DNA sequence: TGTGCCAGCAGCGAGACTGAGGGGGCCTACTACGAGCAGTACTTC.

V gene TRBV9 combines with J gene TRBJ1-2; 7 nucleotides line up with TRBD1. The germline V gene has CDR1 SGDLS and CDR2 YYNGEE. V gave up 3 bases and J gave up 8 bases; unmatched junction bases: 10. This CDR3 is 14 amino acids long. The CDR3 region has the DNA TGTGCCAGCAGCGCCAGACAGGGACTTATGGGCTACACCTTC. Amino acid sequence: CASSARQGLMGYTF.

This rearrangement joins TRBV6-1 to TRBJ2-7; perhaps TRBD1 as D (6 bases). This CDR3 is built from 13 residues. The V end lost 3 bases, the J end lost 4 bases, and 10 bases lay between the germline ends. Germline loops: CDR1 MNHNS, CDR2 SASEGT. CDR3 coding DNA: TGTGCCAGCAGTGACAGGGGCGGGTACGAGCAGTACTTC. This translates into CASSDRGGYEQYF.

CDR3 protein: CASSWWGQNSPLHF. The CDR3 region has the DNA TGTGCCAGCAGCTGGTGGGGACAGAATTCACCCCTCCACTTT. The chain couples TRBV7-2 to TRBJ1-6; TRBD1 matches at 7 bases. Trimming at V came to 4 bases and at J to 7 bases, leaving 4 bases not matched to a gene. CDR1 is SGHTA and CDR2 is FQGNSA in the germline V gene. This CDR3 is built from 14 residues.

Here the CDR3 DNA reads TGTGCCAGCAGCTTAGCCGGACTAGCGGGGGGGGCGGATACGCAGTATTTT. Its protein product is CASSLAGLAGGADTQYF. This chain uses TRBV7-2 with TRBJ2-3, with 15 bases fitting TRBD2. Germline CDR1 SGHTA, CDR2 FQGNSA. The CDR3 sequence is 17 residues long. The ends lost 0 bases at V and 6 bases at J; junction bases unmatched: 4.

The genes are TRBV28 and TRBJ1-1; D uncertain. V dropped 2 bases and J dropped 6 bases, with 7 bases sitting between them. Germline V gene lookup returns CDR1 MDHEN and CDR2 SYDVKM. The CDR3 covers 12 residues. Here the CDR3 DNA reads TGTGCCAGCAGTTTAGAGCGGGCTGAAGCTTTCTTT. Its translation is CASSLERAEAFF. Together with reference TRBV28 and TRBJ1-1, the CDR3 gives the full variable domain: DVKVTQSSRYLVKRTGEKVFLECVQDMDHENMFWYRQDPGLGLRLIYFSYDVKMKEKGDIPEGYSVSREKKERFSLILESASTNQTSMYLCASSLERAEAFFGQGTRLTVV.

The chain couples TRBV28 to TRBJ2-2, with a weak D call TRBD1 (6 bases). V was cut by 7 bases and J by 8 bases, with 11 bases left in between. Germline values: CDR1 MDHEN, CDR2 SYDVKM. The CDR3 runs to 12 residues. The CDR3 bases are TGTGCCAGCAAACTAGGGGGAGGGGAGCTGTTTTTT. Translating gives CASKLGGGELFF.

The J gene is TRBJ2-7, the V gene TRBV3-1 (or the pseudogene TRBV3-2); 11 nucleotides match TRBD1. Germline-derived CDR1 and CDR2 are LGHDT and YNNKEL (reference sequence). J was trimmed by 4 bases and V by 4 bases; bases with no gene match: 6. The length of the CDR3 is 15 residues. The chain's CDR3 is CASSRVGQGAYEQYF. The CDR3 DNA reads as TGTGCCAGCAGCCGGGTTGGACAGGGGGCATACGAGCAGTACTTC.